Listed below are T cell receptor beta chains from one sample, sequenced in a study of T cell responses to AZD1222 COVID-19 vaccine. The table came from immunoSEQ multiplex PCR; TCRdb's copy has only in-frame clones and leaves some out. Of about 100,000 clones listed, roughly nine tenths are singletons. Sequencing was performed on peripheral blood, taken on day 0 of AZD1222 vaccination. The receptor set was obtained from an adult in good health. Each CDR3 is given without its conserved first and last residue.

V: TRBV4-3
length: 13
CDR3: ASSREKGLAYEQY

V: TRBV6-5
length: 12
CDR3: ASSGGPRSYGYT

V: TRBV19
length: 10
CDR3: ASSIFSGEQF

V: TRBV11-2
length: 16
CDR3: ASTPPRTSAVRPDTQY

V: TRBV7-8
length: 14
CDR3: ARHRGRLKNTGELF

V: TRBV9
length: 15
CDR3: ASSVGGFGTLNTEAF

V: TRBV28
length: 13
CDR3: ASSRTGTNNSPLH

V: TRBV28
length: 12
CDR3: ASSDSPYNSPLH

V: TRBV3-1/TRBV3-2
length: 13
CDR3: ASSQGMPSYNEQF

V: TRBV3-1/TRBV3-2
length: 11
CDR3: ASTPSGANVLT

V: TRBV18
length: 16
CDR3: ASSPLPGGSVTYNEQF

V: TRBV7-9
length: 17
CDR3: ASSLRTRWQGGHSGELF

V: TRBV10-3
length: 10
CDR3: ATSGGDQPQH

V: TRBV18
length: 11
CDR3: ASCDRGDEPQH

V: TRBV13
length: 12
CDR3: ASSLISVQETQY

V: TRBV6-5
length: 13
CDR3: ASRLHGTVNQPQH

V: TRBV2
length: 13
CDR3: ASSVTQGLNEKLF

V: TRBV7-9
length: 12
CDR3: ASSQFQGDSPLH

V: TRBV7-2
length: 13
CDR3: ASSLAPGQGSEQY

V: TRBV7-2
length: 15
CDR3: ASSTSSLAAFTGELF

V: TRBV20-1
length: 12
CDR3: SASQGWEGEKLF

V: TRBV18
length: 16
CDR3: ASSPIVPSGLSSYEQY

V: TRBV18
length: 15
CDR3: ASSPSSSGSPIVEQF

V: TRBV10-2
length: 13
CDR3: ASSEPQAFQETQY

V: TRBV15
length: 15
CDR3: ATSRASGGLRTDTQY

V: TRBV7-7
length: 12
CDR3: ASSLNDRDTEAF

V: TRBV27
length: 13
CDR3: ASSWEGTVYNEQF

V: TRBV6-6
length: 12
CDR3: ASRDGQVPWARH

V: TRBV2
length: 16
CDR3: ASRLSPRGEWGTDTQY

V: TRBV6-4
length: 14
CDR3: ASKRSSGSDTGELF

V: TRBV11-3
length: 12
CDR3: ASSFDRVNSPLH

V: TRBV7-2
length: 14
CDR3: ASSLAQVVVTDTQY

V: TRBV11-2
length: 13
CDR3: ASRNPGQSYNEQF

V: TRBV11-3
length: 10
CDR3: ASSLEGGEAF

V: TRBV27
length: 12
CDR3: ASSRTGGNQPQH

V: TRBV19
length: 15
CDR3: ASSIGPLISGANVLT

V: TRBV28
length: 11
CDR3: ASSLGGPYEQY

V: TRBV6-5
length: 12
CDR3: ASSSIRDNQPQH

V: TRBV3-1/TRBV3-2
length: 13
CDR3: ASSQGGGGNSPLH

V: TRBV7-2
length: 10
CDR3: ASSWTNTEAF